This passage covers 19 T cell receptor beta chains from one sample sequenced in a study of blood T cells in healthy people across ages. Primed by a sample-barcoded 5' primer and a J-beta primer mix, a second PCR proceeded for 7 to 11 cycles. TCRdb processed the 5' RACE reads anew with MiXCR; each CDR3 protein has one entry. Of more than 750,000 distinct CDR3 sequences listed, roughly 28% were seen once; the top ten hold roughly 10%. These records were also assigned to another study, of T cells of mothers and their children.

What was sequenced was blood. The receptors shown here come from a middle-aged woman in good health.

J is TRBJ1-2 and V is TRBV2, with D uncertain. This CDR3 is built from 14 residues. The V and J ends lost 6 bases and 0 bases respectively, with 11 bases between them. Germline CDR1 reads SNHLY; CDR2 reads FYNNEI. This CDR3 is CASRAGAANYGYTF. CDR3 bases: TGTGCCAGCAGGGCAGGAGCTGCTAACTATGGCTACACCTTC.

The chain couples TRBV10-3 to TRBJ2-5; 10 bases match TRBD2. Germline values: CDR1 ENHRY, CDR2 SYGVKD. V dropped 3 bases and J dropped 11; count of bases not matched to a gene: 9. The CDR3 runs to 14 residues. The DNA of the CDR3 is TGTGCCATCAGTGACCAGCGGGGGGGCTATGAGCAGTACTTC. This translates into CAISDQRGGYEQYF.

As concerns this clonotype: This may be a read error, as it is one base from a much larger clone. This chain uses TRBV7-9 with TRBJ2-4; 7 bases map to TRBD2. This CDR3 spans 16 amino acids. The trim removed 5 bases at V and 2 bases at J, leaving 9 bases unmatched. Germline V gives CDR1 SEHNR, CDR2 FQNEAQ (reference sequence). The CDR3 DNA follows: TGTGCCAGCAGCAGAGCGTGGCGGGGGACCAAAAACATTCAGTACTTC. This encodes CASSRAWRGTKNIQYF.

This clonotype was detected a few times. This chain uses TRBV28 with TRBJ2-5, with 7 nucleotides matching TRBD1. The CDR3 consists of 16 residues. Germline CDR1 and CDR2: MDHEN and SYDVKM. J gave up 4 bases and V 6 bases, and 14 bases lay outside the gene matches. The DNA of the CDR3 is TGTGCCAGCAGGGAGGCAGGGGGATTTTCAGGAGAGACCCAGTACTTC. Amino acid sequence: CASREAGGFSGETQYF.

The rearrangement joins TRBV11-2 to TRBJ2-1; D might be TRBD2 (5 bases). The V end was cut by 4 bases, the J end by 6 bases, with 25 bases between. CDR3 size: 18 residues. Germline V gene sequence: CDR1 SGHAT, CDR2 FQNNGV. This chain's CDR3 is CASSSIRSRMRVFNEQFF. The CDR3, as DNA: TGTGCCAGCAGCTCTATTAGAAGTAGGATGCGGGTGTTCAATGAGCAGTTCTTC.

This clonotype was observed a few times. The chain is built from TRBV20-1 and TRBJ2-7; 13 nucleotides align to TRBD2. CDR1 and CDR2 (germline): DFQATT, SNEGSKA (reference sequence). Losses at the gene ends were 2 bases for V and 5 bases for J; bases not matched to a gene: 12. CDR3 length: 17 amino acids. The CDR3 protein is CSARSTTSGGLLHEQYF. Written as DNA, the CDR3 is TGCAGTGCTAGATCTACGACTAGCGGGGGGCTCTTGCACGAGCAGTACTTC.

Remarks on this clonotype: A read error may be the cause here, since a much bigger clone is one base away. The rearrangement uses TRBV29-1 and TRBJ1-2; D is uncertain. The V end lost 7 bases, the J end lost 4 bases, and 13 bases lay between the germline ends. Per the germline V gene, CDR1 is SQVTM and CDR2 is ANQGSEA. The CDR3 length is 12 residues. CDR3 amino acids: CSGDWQFYGYTF. The CDR3 DNA reads as TGCAGCGGTGATTGGCAGTTCTATGGCTACACCTTC. The variable domain in full, with the rest retrieved from reference TRBV29-1 and TRBJ1-2, is SAVISQKPSRDICQRGTSLTIQCQVDSQVTMMFWYRQQPGQSLTLIATANQGSEATYESGFVIDKFPISRPNLTFSTLTVSNMSPEDSSIYLCSGDWQFYGYTFGSGTRLTVV.

A word on this clonotype: The DNA is omitted, as the CDR3 cannot be located on it reliably, and the CDR3 follows TCRdb's listing. This chain connects TRBV28 to TRBJ2-7; the table's D call, TRBD1, has no DNA check behind it. The CDR3 sequence runs 19 residues, both termini included. The V gene's germline CDR1 is MDHEN and CDR2 SYDVKM. The CDR3 is CASSLYLGTGAISSYEQYF.

The chain is built from TRBV12-5 and TRBJ1-5; maybe TRBD1 (6 bases). Germline CDR1 and CDR2: LGHNT and FRNRAP. Trimming took off 9 bases at V and 4 bases at J, with 16 bases between the two ends. The CDR3 is 14 amino acids. CDR3 sequence: CARTTGHLNQPQHF. CDR3 DNA: TGTGCTAGGACGACGGGACACCTTAATCAGCCCCAGCATTTT.

This clonotype turned up a few times. The J gene is TRBJ1-2, the V gene TRBV10-3; D unclear. CDR3 length: 13 amino acids. Trimming shortened V by 10 bases and J by 2 bases, and 14 bases separated the two germline ends. The germline gives CDR1 ENHRY, CDR2 SYGVKD. This CDR3 reads CATAGPENYGYTF. The DNA for the CDR3 is TGTGCCACCGCCGGACCGGAGAACTATGGCTACACCTTC.

This clonotype was observed at least ten times. The gene calls are TRBV6-1 and TRBJ2-7, with TRBD2 matching 10 bases. Germline values: CDR1 MNHNS, CDR2 SASEGT. With 1 base clipped from V and 0 bases from J, the junction kept 0 bases outside the gene matches. The CDR3 runs 15 residues. The CDR3 region is CASSEGTSGSYEQYF. As DNA, the CDR3 is TGTGCCAGCAGTGAAGGGACTAGCGGCTCCTACGAGCAGTACTTC.

The J gene is TRBJ2-3, the V gene TRBV6-2 or TRBV6-3; the match to TRBD2 covers 12 bases. The trim removed 0 bases at V and 0 bases at J, leaving 7 bases unmatched. CDR3 length equals 19 residues. From germline, CDR1 is MNHEY and CDR2 SVGEGT. CDR3 loop: CASSYSLLAGGPSTDTQYF. CDR3 in DNA: TGTGCCAGCAGTTACTCGCTGCTAGCGGGGGGGCCTAGCACAGATACGCAGTATTTT.

Notes on this clonotype: A much larger clone differs by one base, so this may be a read error. The V gene is TRBV18, the J gene TRBJ2-5; D is perhaps TRBD2 (5 bases). The better agreement between TRBJ2-1 and the DNA end casts doubt on the J call. The CDR3 loop spans 14 amino acids. Germline V gene sequence: CDR1 KGHSH, CDR2 LQKENI. The CDR3: CASSPPGVGETQFF. The DNA for the CDR3 is TGTGCCAGCTCACCACCGGGTGTGGGAGAGACCCAGTTCTTC.

This clonotype was seen repeatedly, ten times or more. This rearrangement joins TRBV6-5 to TRBJ2-1; D gene ambiguous. The CDR3 runs 15 residues. CDR1 is MNHEY and CDR2 is SVGAGI in the germline V gene. The V and J ends lost 4 bases and 7 bases respectively, with 17 bases between them. Written as DNA, the CDR3 is TGTGCCAGCAGTTTCGCTAACGGTGTGAGGAATGAGCAGTTCTTC. Amino acids: CASSFANGVRNEQFF.

This clonotype was observed many times. This chain uses TRBV5-1 with TRBJ1-2; TRBD1 agrees at 8 bases. The CDR3 covers 17 residues. Germline V gene sequence: CDR1 SGHRS, CDR2 YFSETQ. The junction had 13 bases not matched to a gene; V was cut back by 3 bases and J by 3 bases. As DNA, the CDR3 is TGCGCCAGCAGCTCGGGACAGGAATACCGGAGCTACTATGGCTACACCTTC. Its protein product is CASSSGQEYRSYYGYTF. Combining the CDR3 with reference TRBV5-1 and TRBJ1-2 gives the whole variable domain KAGVTQTPRYLIKTRGQQVTLSCSPISGHRSVSWYQQTPGQGLQFLFEYFSETQRNKGNFPGRFSGRQFSNSRSEMNVSTLELGDSALYLCASSSGQEYRSYYGYTFGSGTRLTVV.

In this sample, this clonotype turned up a few times. The chain couples TRBV24-1 to TRBJ1-5; maybe TRBD1 (6 bases). Germline V lookup: CDR1 KGHDR, CDR2 SFDVKD. There are 15 residues in the CDR3. V was pared by 3 bases and J by 4 bases, with 12 bases between. The CDR3 loop reads CATSDPTGRNQPQHF. The DNA of the CDR3 is TGTGCCACCAGTGATCCGACAGGAAGGAATCAGCCCCAGCATTTT.

The chain couples TRBV4-2 to TRBJ2-4; 11 bases agree with TRBD2. The germline gives CDR1 LGHNA, CDR2 YNFKEQ. CDR3 length: 20 amino acids. Germline trimming cut 0 bases from V and 3 bases from J; bases unmatched to any gene: 13. CDR3 bases: TGTGCCAGCAGCCAAGATGTCTTGTCTAGCGGGGGGACACGCAAAAACATTCAGTACTTC. The encoded protein is CASSQDVLSSGGTRKNIQYF.

In its sample, this clonotype was seen many times. The genes are TRBV20-1 and TRBJ2-3; 9 bases fit TRBD2. CDR1 DFQATT and CDR2 SNEGSKA come from the germline V gene (reference sequence). CDR3 length equals 16 residues. Trimming at V came to 0 bases and at J to 9 bases, leaving 13 bases not matched to a gene. CDR3: CSARDRLTSGLMTQYF. The CDR3 DNA sequence: TGCAGTGCTAGAGATCGTTTGACTAGCGGTTTGATGACGCAGTATTTT.

There are a few counts of this clonotype. This chain uses TRBV28 with TRBJ2-7; 7 bases map to TRBD1. The CDR3 has 15 residues. Germline CDR1 MDHEN, CDR2 SYDVKM. V shed 6 bases, J shed 0 bases, and the junction held 8 bases outside the gene matches. CDR3 nucleotides: TGTGCCAGCAGGCCGGAGACAGGGTTCTCCTACGAGCAGTACTTC. Residues: CASRPETGFSYEQYF.